This paragraph reports one T cell receptor (beta chain). The protocol was immunoSEQ multiplex PCR, while the TCRdb copy is restricted to in-frame clones and leaves out a portion. The profile shows roughly 170,000 clones, about 91% of them singletons. This record comes from a study of control samples from healthy donors and cancer patients. This TCR came from a woman aged 40 to 55 in good health. Sequenced sample: blood.

CDR3 bases: TGCGCCAGCAGCCCTCAAGTCACAGGAGTCCCCTATGGCTACACCTTC. This encodes CASSPQVTGVPYGYTF. The chain has TRBV4-1 and TRBJ1-2; TRBD1 might be the D (5 bases). With 4 bases removed from V and 4 bases from J, the gap between germline ends came to 19 bases. Germline lookup yields CDR1 MGHRA and CDR2 YSYEKL. The CDR3 runs to 16 residues.